The 10 T cell receptor beta chains below were found in one sample sequenced in a study of T cell repertoires in cytomegalovirus infection (dated by TCRdb to between 2018 and 2021). The antigens these receptors bind are not known. The intended sense of this specimen's treatment or condition label: in vitro stimulation with specific CMV peptide epitopes to enrich CMV-specific T cells. Sequencing took place on an Illumina HiSeq 1500. TCRdb ran its own pipeline on the public reads, namely fastp trimming at Q25 and MiXCR clone calling, and kept in-frame beta chains. Records with the same CDR3 protein are collapsed into one entry carrying the most frequent genes and DNA. This sample gives roughly 700,000 distinct CDR3 sequences in total; around a third of them show up just once. About 18% of the sample rests with the top ten. The material was cultured PBMCs, obtained from culture after CMV antigen stimulation. These receptors came from a human donor in good health (CMV status not recorded). Some clones in this sample may be carry-over from other donors' samples.

Only a few counts were recorded for this clonotype. This sequence joins TRBV7-9 and TRBJ2-7, with D possibly being TRBD2 (5 bases). The CDR3 has 13 amino acids. Germline V gene lookup returns CDR1 SEHNR and CDR2 FQNEAQ (reference sequence). The V gene lost 1 base and the J gene lost 6 bases, with 10 bases spanning the gap. CDR3 in DNA: TGTGCCAGCAGCTTAGGTCCGGGGATCGAGCAGTACTTC. This gives the protein CASSLGPGIEQYF.

About this clonotype: Just one base apart from a much larger clone, this may be a read error. This sequence joins TRBV6-2 or TRBV6-3 and TRBJ2-1, with a tentative D call TRBD2 (5 bases). V gave up 2 bases and J gave up 7 bases, with 6 bases separating them. Germline CDR1 and CDR2: MNHEY and SVGEGT. CDR3 length: 12 residues. DNA for the CDR3: TGTGCCAGCAGTTACCCGGGGAATGAGCAGTTCTTC. This sequence encodes CASSYPGNEQFF.

This clonotype was recorded once. This chain uses TRBV6-5 with TRBJ1-5; no reliable D call. The CDR3 has 14 amino acids. The germline V gene has CDR1 MNHEY and CDR2 SVGAGI. Trimming shortened V by 5 bases and J by 3 bases, and 11 bases separated the two germline ends. For the CDR3, the DNA is TGTGCCAGCAGTCCGACTTCCGCCAATCAGCCCCAGCATTTT. Residues: CASSPTSANQPQHF.

This rearrangement joins TRBV2 to TRBJ1-5; unclear D gene. This CDR3 comprises 15 residues. V lost 6 bases, J lost 3 bases, and 15 bases lay in between. Germline assignment: CDR1 SNHLY and CDR2 FYNNEI. In DNA, the CDR3 is TGTGCCAGCAGATACAGTATATCCGACAATCAGCCCCAGCATTTT. This codes for CASRYSISDNQPQHF.

V is TRBV6-2 or TRBV6-3 and J is TRBJ1-1, with TRBD1 as a possible D gene (6 bases). The V gene's germline CDR1 is MNHEY and CDR2 SVGEGT. Between the trimmed V and J ends, which lost 2 bases and 5 bases, there was a span of 15 bases. This CDR3 has 15 amino acids. The CDR3 DNA is TGTGCCAGCAGTTACAGAAGGGGGATTCTAACTGAAGCTTTCTTT. Protein sequence: CASSYRRGILTEAFF.

This chain links TRBV20-1 with TRBJ2-1; D is undetermined. The CDR3 extends over 12 amino acids. The germline V gene has CDR1 DFQATT and CDR2 SNEGSKA (reference sequence). V lost 1 base and J lost 10, with 11 bases in between. This CDR3 is CSARVRVREQFF. The CDR3 DNA is TGCAGTGCTAGAGTAAGGGTAAGAGAGCAGTTCTTC.

DNA of the CDR3: TGTGCCAGCAGCTTAGTTCGGGACCAACGGAGGGAGACCCAGTACTTC. As protein: CASSLVRDQRRETQYF. This chain joins TRBV7-9 and TRBJ2-5; D is perhaps TRBD1 or TRBD2 (5 bases each). This CDR3 is built from 16 residues. Germline assignment: CDR1 SEHNR and CDR2 FQNEAQ (reference sequence). Trimming took 1 base from V and 5 from J, leaving 17 bases between them. Drawing the rest from reference TRBV7-9 and TRBJ2-5, the complete variable domain is DTGVSQNPRHKITKRGQNVTFRCDPISEHNRLYWYRQTLGQGPEFLTYFQNEAQLEKSRLLSDRFSAERPKGSFSTLEIQRTEQGDSAMYLCASSLVRDQRRETQYFGPGTRLLVL.

The gene calls are TRBV29-1 and TRBJ2-2; 14 bases are a match to TRBD2. With V trimmed by 6 bases and J by 2 bases, 11 bases remained unmatched. The CDR3 covers 18 residues. Germline CDR1 SQVTM, CDR2 ANQGSEA. The CDR3 nucleotides read TGCAGCGTGTGGTTCGGGACTAGCGGGGGCCGTAACACCGGGGAGCTGTTTTTT. Residues: CSVWFGTSGGRNTGELFF.

Notes on this clonotype: Being one base from a much bigger clone, this may be a read error. V gene TRBV28 combines with J gene TRBJ1-2; the D is unclear. CDR3 length: 11 residues. V gave up 6 bases and J gave up 4 bases, with 6 bases separating them. Germline CDR1 and CDR2: MDHEN and SYDVKM. The CDR3 is CASSQSYGYTF. As DNA, the CDR3 is TGTGCCAGCAGCCAAAGCTATGGCTACACCTTC.

This clonotype occurred a few times. The genes are TRBV7-2 and TRBJ2-5; 9 bases are a match to TRBD2. The CDR3 totals 14 residues. Germline loops: CDR1 SGHTA, CDR2 FQGNSA. V dropped 1 base and J dropped 4; count of bases not matched to a gene: 1. The CDR3 nucleotides are TGTGCCAGCAGCTTAGTAGCGGGGGCAGAGACCCAGTACTTC. Translation: CASSLVAGAETQYF.